This T cell receptor (beta chain) was retrieved from a study of T cells in Graves' hyperthyroidism and ophthalmopathy. Regions amplified from RNA transcripts were the TCR beta CDR3 regions. First-round RT-PCR of the TCR CDR3 relied on the HTBI primer set. One entry per CDR3 protein results from TCRdb running MiXCR on the multiplex PCR reads. The sample holds hundreds of thousands of distinct CDR3 sequences, roughly 15% seen once. Germline CDR1 SQVTM, CDR2 ANQGSEA. Trimming took 7 bases from V and 6 from J; bases not matched to a gene: 7. The CDR3 has 13 residues. This receptor was taken from a woman aged 55-70 years with Graves' ophthalmopathy. V and J are TRBV29-1 and TRBJ2-2; 8 bases match TRBD2. The sequencing input was blood. CDR3 coding DNA: TGCAGCGCTAGGACTAGCCGAGCCGGGGAGCTGTTTTTT. This translates into CSARTSRAGELFF.